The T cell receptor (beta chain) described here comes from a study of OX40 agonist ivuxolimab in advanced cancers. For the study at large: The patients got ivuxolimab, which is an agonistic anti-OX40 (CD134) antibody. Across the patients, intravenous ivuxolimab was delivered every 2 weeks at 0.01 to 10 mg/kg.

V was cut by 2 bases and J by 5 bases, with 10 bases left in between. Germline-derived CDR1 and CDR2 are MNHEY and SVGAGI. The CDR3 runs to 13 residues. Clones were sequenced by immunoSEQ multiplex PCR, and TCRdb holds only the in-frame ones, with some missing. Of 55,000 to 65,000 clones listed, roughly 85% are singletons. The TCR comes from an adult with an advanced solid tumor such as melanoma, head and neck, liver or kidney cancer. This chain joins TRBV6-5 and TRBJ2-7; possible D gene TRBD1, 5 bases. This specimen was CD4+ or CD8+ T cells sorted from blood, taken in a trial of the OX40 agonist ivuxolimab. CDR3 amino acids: CASSYQGPNEQYF. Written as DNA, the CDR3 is TGTGCCAGCAGTTACCAGGGTCCTAACGAGCAGTACTTC.